Presented here are 9 T cell receptor beta chains from one specimen sequenced in a study of blood T cell repertoires in COVID-19. The method was immunoSEQ multiplex PCR; TCRdb's version includes in-frame clones alone and lacks a portion of them. The sample shows around 100,000 clones, approximately 88% of them seen only once. Material for sequencing was peripheral blood. The receptors here all came from a woman aged 60 to 75 with acute or convalescent COVID-19.

The chain combines TRBV14 with TRBJ2-1; TRBD2 aligns across 7 bases. CDR1 and CDR2 from the germline V gene are SGHDN and FVKESK. Germline trimming cut 1 base from V and 4 bases from J; bases unmatched to any gene: 1. The CDR3 is 14 residues long. CDR3 residues: CASSQGLAYNEQFF. CDR3 coding DNA: TGTGCCAGCAGCCAAGGACTAGCTTACAATGAGCAGTTCTTC.

The chain employs TRBV6-5 and TRBJ1-1; a possible D gene is TRBD1 (6 bases). Trimming left V 4 bases short and J 4 bases short, with 7 bases between. The CDR3 sequence is 12 residues long. Per the germline V gene, CDR1 is MNHEY and CDR2 is SVGAGI. CDR3 coding DNA: TGTGCCAGCAGTTTACAGGGCACTGAAGCTTTCTTT. This translates into CASSLQGTEAFF.

This chain links TRBV19 with TRBJ1-1, with a weak D call TRBD1 (5 bases). The CDR3 is 16 residues long. Looked up from germline, CDR1 is LNHDA and CDR2 is SQIVND (reference sequence). V gave up 0 bases and J gave up 0 bases, with 11 bases separating them. CDR3 sequence reads: CASSIDWGTMNTEAFF. The CDR3 DNA reads TGTGCCAGTAGTATAGATTGGGGCACCATGAACACTGAAGCTTTCTTT. The full variable domain, completed using reference TRBV19 and TRBJ1-1, is DGGITQSPKYLFRKEGQNVTLSCEQNLNHDAMYWYRQDPGQGLRLIYYSQIVNDFQKGDIAEGYSVSREKKESFPLTVTSAQKNPTAFYLCASSIDWGTMNTEAFFGQGTRLTVV.

This chain connects TRBV2 to TRBJ1-5; no reliable D call. CDR3 size: 13 residues. V lost 9 bases and J 0 bases, leaving 9 bases between the germline ends. CDR1 and CDR2 from the germline V gene are SNHLY and FYNNEI. This chain's CDR3 is CASAVDSNQPQHF. The DNA of the CDR3 is TGTGCCAGTGCTGTAGATAGCAATCAGCCCCAGCATTTT. Together with reference TRBV2 and TRBJ1-5, the CDR3 gives the full variable domain: EPEVTQTPSHQVTQMGQEVILRCVPISNHLYFYWYRQILGQKVEFLVSFYNNEISEKSEIFDDQFSVERPDGSNFTLKIRSTKLEDSAMYFCASAVDSNQPQHFGDGTRLSIL.

The chain uses TRBV6-5 and TRBJ1-1, with D possibly matching TRBD1 (5 bases). The V end lost 6 bases, the J end lost 0 bases, and 8 bases lay between the germline ends. The CDR3 is 13 amino acids. Germline lookup yields CDR1 MNHEY and CDR2 SVGAGI. CDR3: CASSQTVNTEAFF. In DNA form, the CDR3 reads TGTGCCAGCAGCCAGACAGTGAACACTGAAGCTTTCTTT.

This chain joins TRBV19 and TRBJ2-3; 8 positions match TRBD1. The V segment lost 10 bases and the J segment 2 bases; nucleotides outside the gene matches: 8. The germline gives CDR1 LNHDA, CDR2 SQIVND (reference sequence). CDR3 size: 14 residues. The DNA of the CDR3 is TGTGCCATCTCGGACAGGGCCCACACAGATACGCAGTATTTT. Translating it yields CAISDRAHTDTQYF.

This clone has just one count. The chain employs TRBV6-5 and TRBJ2-1; D not resolved. Trimming pared 7 bases from V and 8 bases from J, leaving 21 bases between. This CDR3 has 15 amino acids. Germline loops: CDR1 MNHEY, CDR2 SVGAGI. The CDR3 loop is CASKERPENIHEQFF. Written as DNA, the CDR3 is TGTGCCAGCAAGGAAAGACCGGAGAATATTCATGAGCAGTTCTTC.

The rearrangement uses TRBV12-3 or TRBV12-4 and TRBJ1-2, with a possible D match to TRBD1 (6 bases). Trimming took 6 bases from V and 8 from J, leaving 16 bases between them. There are 13 residues in the CDR3. CDR3 DNA sequence: TGTGCCAGCAGCGTCAACAGGGTCGACGGCTACACCTTC. This gives the protein CASSVNRVDGYTF.

The chain links TRBV7-9 to TRBJ1-3, with unresolved D. CDR3 size: 16 residues. CDR1 and CDR2 (germline): SEHNR, FQNEAQ (reference sequence). V was cut by 4 bases and J by 4 bases, with 17 bases left in between. CDR3 in DNA: TGTGCCAGCAGCTCCATAACGCCGGCAGGCGGAAACACCATATATTTT. Residues: CASSSITPAGGNTIYF.